This is a list of T cell receptor beta chains from one sample in a study of human T cells and chemical hapten exposure. Each CDR3 protein is one row after TCRdb ran MiXCR on the RACE reads. Here the sample spans around 260,000 distinct CDR3 sequences, about 9% being singletons. The sequences come from whole blood, collected in connection with sensitization to the hapten diphenylcyclopropenone (DPC). The receptor set was obtained from a woman aged 40 to 55 with alopecia areata. Some clones in this sample may be carry-over from other donors' samples. The CDR3 runs from the conserved cysteine through the conserved F or W. A D gene is named only where the DNA matches it firmly. Where a row states a size, it is once, few, many or the class of an expanded clone; other rows omit it.

j_call: TRBJ2-2
d_call: TRBD2
clone_size: few
v_call: TRBV5-5
cdr3_aa: CASSFDLAGGPAGELFF
cdr3_nt: TGTGCCAGCAGCTTTGACCTAGCGGGAGGGCCTGCCGGGGAGCTGTTTTTT

j_call: TRBJ2-7
d_call: .
clone_size: .
v_call: TRBV21-1
cdr3_aa: CASSLRGGRAPEQYF
cdr3_nt: TGTGCCAGCAGCCTCCGGGGCGGGAGGGCCCCCGAGCAGTACTTC

j_call: TRBJ1-6
d_call: .
clone_size: many
v_call: TRBV9
cdr3_aa: CASSVAWGLNSPLHF
cdr3_nt: TGTGCCAGCAGCGTAGCTTGGGGCCTTAATTCACCCCTCCACTTT

j_call: TRBJ2-5
d_call: .
clone_size: many
v_call: TRBV21-1
cdr3_aa: CASSKVGFQETQYF
cdr3_nt: TGTGCCAGCAGCAAAGTAGGGTTCCAAGAGACCCAGTACTTC

j_call: TRBJ2-5
d_call: .
clone_size: .
v_call: TRBV7-9
cdr3_aa: CASSLGWGQYQETQYF
cdr3_nt: TGTGCCAGCAGCCTGGGCTGGGGCCAGTACCAAGAGACCCAGTACTTC

j_call: TRBJ2-1
d_call: TRBD1
clone_size: few
v_call: TRBV11-2
cdr3_aa: CASSFLQGQDEQFF
cdr3_nt: TGTGCCAGCAGCTTTCTCCAAGGACAGGATGAGCAGTTCTTC

j_call: TRBJ1-4
d_call: .
clone_size: many
v_call: TRBV18
cdr3_aa: CASSPTGATNEKLFF
cdr3_nt: TGTGCCAGCTCACCCACTGGTGCAACTAATGAAAAACTGTTTTTT

j_call: TRBJ2-7
d_call: TRBD1
clone_size: .
v_call: TRBV6-5
cdr3_aa: CASSYRRDRGYEQYF
cdr3_nt: TGTGCCAGCAGTTACCGCCGGGACAGGGGATACGAGCAGTACTTC

j_call: TRBJ1-4
d_call: .
clone_size: few
v_call: TRBV12-3/TRBV12-4
cdr3_aa: CASSAGVANEKLFF
cdr3_nt: TGTGCCAGCAGTGCAGGGGTGGCTAATGAAAAACTGTTTTTT

j_call: TRBJ2-2
d_call: .
clone_size: once
v_call: TRBV3-1
cdr3_aa: CASSQDPAGQTNTGELFF
cdr3_nt: TGTGCCAGCAGCCAAGATCCGGCGGGACAGACGAACACCGGGGAGCTGTTTTTT

j_call: TRBJ2-1
d_call: .
clone_size: few
v_call: TRBV6-2/TRBV6-3
cdr3_aa: CASSFIIGSPRGSNEQFF
cdr3_nt: TGTGCCAGCAGTTTCATAATCGGATCCCCCAGGGGAAGCAATGAGCAGTTCTTC

j_call: TRBJ1-6
d_call: .
clone_size: few
v_call: TRBV20-1
cdr3_aa: CSARDTGSPLHF
cdr3_nt: TGCAGTGCTAGAGATACGGGCTCACCCCTCCACTTT

j_call: TRBJ2-3
d_call: TRBD2
clone_size: .
v_call: TRBV11-2
cdr3_aa: CASSPIAGGSTDTQYF
cdr3_nt: TGTGCCAGCAGCCCTATAGCGGGAGGGAGCACAGATACGCAGTATTTT

j_call: TRBJ2-6
d_call: .
clone_size: .
v_call: TRBV11-2
cdr3_aa: CASSLDYSGANVLTF
cdr3_nt: TGTGCCAGCAGCTTGGACTACTCTGGGGCCAACGTCCTGACTTTC

j_call: TRBJ2-1
d_call: .
clone_size: many
v_call: TRBV3-1
cdr3_aa: CASSPSGMSGYNEQFF
cdr3_nt: TGTGCCAGCAGCCCATCCGGGATGTCTGGCTACAATGAGCAGTTCTTC

j_call: TRBJ2-5
d_call: TRBD1
clone_size: many
v_call: TRBV12-3/TRBV12-4
cdr3_aa: CASSLGTGETQYF
cdr3_nt: TGTGCCAGCAGTTTGGGGACAGGGGAAACCCAGTACTTC

j_call: TRBJ1-2
d_call: .
clone_size: few
v_call: TRBV28
cdr3_aa: CASETQVLGGYTF
cdr3_nt: TGTGCCAGCGAAACACAGGTACTCGGTGGCTACACCTTC

j_call: TRBJ2-2
d_call: TRBD2
clone_size: few
v_call: TRBV19
cdr3_aa: CASSAVAGAPRTGELFF
cdr3_nt: TGTGCCAGTAGTGCAGTAGCGGGAGCTCCGAGGACCGGGGAGCTGTTTTTT

j_call: TRBJ1-2
d_call: .
clone_size: many
v_call: TRBV27
cdr3_aa: CASSFSGNYGYTF
cdr3_nt: TGTGCCAGCAGCTTTAGCGGTAACTATGGCTACACCTTC

j_call: TRBJ2-7
d_call: .
clone_size: few
v_call: TRBV28
cdr3_aa: CASSIRGLPYEQYF
cdr3_nt: TGTGCCAGCAGCATAAGGGGGTTACCCTACGAGCAGTACTTC

j_call: TRBJ1-1
d_call: TRBD1
clone_size: many
v_call: TRBV29-1
cdr3_aa: CSVLPQGRNTEAFF
cdr3_nt: TGCAGCGTTCTCCCACAGGGGCGGAACACTGAAGCTTTCTTT

j_call: TRBJ1-3
d_call: .
clone_size: few
v_call: TRBV29-1
cdr3_aa: CSVQRNRESGNTIYF
cdr3_nt: TGCAGCGTTCAAAGGAACAGGGAATCTGGAAACACCATATATTTT

j_call: TRBJ1-2
d_call: .
clone_size: many
v_call: TRBV12-3/TRBV12-4
cdr3_aa: CASSSGRGGGYTF
cdr3_nt: TGTGCCAGCAGTTCGGGGCGGGGAGGAGGCTACACCTTC

j_call: TRBJ2-7
d_call: .
clone_size: few
v_call: TRBV10-3
cdr3_aa: CAISSSRTGEQYF
cdr3_nt: TGTGCCATCAGTAGTAGTCGAACCGGGGAGCAGTACTTC

j_call: TRBJ2-7
d_call: .
clone_size: few
v_call: TRBV6-6
cdr3_aa: CASSFLGSSYEQYF
cdr3_nt: TGTGCCAGCAGTTTTTTAGGTAGTTCCTACGAGCAGTACTTC

j_call: TRBJ1-1
d_call: .
clone_size: many
v_call: TRBV6-2/TRBV6-3
cdr3_aa: CASRDRSDTEAFF
cdr3_nt: TGTGCCAGCAGAGACCGTTCTGACACTGAAGCTTTCTTT

j_call: TRBJ2-5
d_call: TRBD2
clone_size: few
v_call: TRBV6-2/TRBV6-3
cdr3_aa: CASSYLPAGVMETQYF
cdr3_nt: TGTGCCAGCAGTTACCTCCCAGCGGGAGTTATGGAGACCCAGTACTTC

j_call: TRBJ2-1
d_call: .
clone_size: .
v_call: TRBV7-7
cdr3_aa: CASSLNEGSYNEQFF
cdr3_nt: TGTGCTAGCAGCTTAAACGAGGGATCGTACAATGAGCAGTTCTTC